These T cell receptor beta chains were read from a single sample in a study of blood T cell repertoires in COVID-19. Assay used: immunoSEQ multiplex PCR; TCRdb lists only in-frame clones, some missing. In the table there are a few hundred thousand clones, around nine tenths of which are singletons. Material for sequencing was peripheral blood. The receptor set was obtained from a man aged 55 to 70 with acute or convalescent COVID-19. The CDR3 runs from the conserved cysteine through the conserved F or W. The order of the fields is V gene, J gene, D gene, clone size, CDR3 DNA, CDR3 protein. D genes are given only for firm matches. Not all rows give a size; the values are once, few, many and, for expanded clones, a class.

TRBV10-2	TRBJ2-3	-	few	TGCGCCAGCAGTGACCGAGGCGGGCTAAGCACAGATACGCAGTATTTT	CASSDRGGLSTDTQYF
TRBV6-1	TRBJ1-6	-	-	TGTGCCAGCAGTGAAGCGGTGGCTGTGTCGAATTCACCCCTCCACTTT	CASSEAVAVSNSPLHF
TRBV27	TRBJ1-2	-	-	TGTGCCAGCAGTTTGCTTACGGGCTATGGCTACACCTTC	CASSLLTGYGYTF
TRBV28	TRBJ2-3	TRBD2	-	TGTGCCAGCACCCTAGCGGGGGGGGTCGCAGATACGCAGTATTTT	CASTLAGGVADTQYF
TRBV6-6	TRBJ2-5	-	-	TGTGCCAGCAGTAACCGGGACACGGATAAGAGACCCCAGTACTTC	CASSNRDTDKRPQYF
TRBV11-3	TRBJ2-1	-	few	TGTGCCAGCAGCTACGGCGGGTCTAGCTCCTACAATGAGCAGTTCTTC	CASSYGGSSSYNEQFF
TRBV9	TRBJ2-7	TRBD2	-	TGTGCCAGCACCCTAGGGAGCGGGGGTCGGGGGGAGCAGTACTTC	CASTLGSGGRGEQYF
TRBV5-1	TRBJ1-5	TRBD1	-	TGCGCCAGCAGCTTGGGTGGACAGGGGGCGAGCAATCAGCCCCAGCATTTT	CASSLGGQGASNQPQHF
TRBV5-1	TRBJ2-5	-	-	TGCGCTACAAGACAGGAGATAATGGAGACCCAGTACTTC	CATRQEIMETQYF
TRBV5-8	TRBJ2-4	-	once	TGTGCCAGCACTCAATATCGCGGTCTAGCCAAAAACATTCAGTACTTC	CASTQYRGLAKNIQYF
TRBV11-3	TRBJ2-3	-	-	TGTGCCAGCAGCCCAAACACAGATACGCAGTATTTT	CASSPNTDTQYF
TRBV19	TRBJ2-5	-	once	TGTGCCAGTAGGAGATGGGGGCAGGTCCAAGAGACCCAGTACTTC	CASRRWGQVQETQYF
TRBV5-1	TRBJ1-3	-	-	TGCGCCAGCAGCTTGGGTCCGGGGGGCTCTGGAAACACCATATATTTT	CASSLGPGGSGNTIYF
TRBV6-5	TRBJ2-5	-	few	TGTGCCAGCAGTTCCACCGGAGGGGAACAAGAGACCCAGTACTTC	CASSSTGGEQETQYF
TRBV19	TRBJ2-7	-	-	TGTGCCAGTAGCATCCCGGGCAGGGGCTCCTACGAGCAGTACTTC	CASSIPGRGSYEQYF
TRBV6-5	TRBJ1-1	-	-	TGTGCCAGCAGCCTTAGGGGGGGTGCTGAAGCTTTCTTT	CASSLRGGAEAFF
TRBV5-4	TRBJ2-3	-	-	TGTGCCAGCAGCTCCCTCGGGGGGCATTCAGATACGCAGTATTTT	CASSSLGGHSDTQYF
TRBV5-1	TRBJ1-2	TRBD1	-	TGCGCCAGCAGCCTTCAGACCGGGACAGGGGAAGGCTACACCTTC	CASSLQTGTGEGYTF
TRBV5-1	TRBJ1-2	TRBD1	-	TGCGCCAGCAGCTTGGCAGTGACAGGGGGCGATGGCTACACCTTC	CASSLAVTGGDGYTF
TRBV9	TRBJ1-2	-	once	TGTGCCAGCAATTACAGGGAGGGCTATGGCTACACCTTC	CASNYREGYGYTF
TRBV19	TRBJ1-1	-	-	TGTGCCAGTAGTATTTCCAGGGGCACTGAAGCTTTCTTT	CASSISRGTEAFF
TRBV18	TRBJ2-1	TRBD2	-	TGTGCCAGCTCACCAGAGACTAGCGGCGAGCAGTTCTTC	CASSPETSGEQFF
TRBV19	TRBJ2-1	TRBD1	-	TGTGCCAGTAGGTCGGGGACAGGGTCCTACAATGAGCAGTTCTTC	CASRSGTGSYNEQFF
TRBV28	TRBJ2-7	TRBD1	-	TGTGCCAGCAGTCCCTACAGGGGAGCCTACGAGCAGTACTTC	CASSPYRGAYEQYF
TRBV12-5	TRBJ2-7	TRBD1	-	TGTGCTAGTGGTTTGCTACAGGGGTCCCACGAGCAGTACTTC	CASGLLQGSHEQYF
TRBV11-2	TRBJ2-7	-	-	TGTGCCAGCAGCCTCGGGACATATCACGAGCAGTACTTC	CASSLGTYHEQYF
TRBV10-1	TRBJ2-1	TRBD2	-	TGCGCCAGCAGTGAGTCAAAGCGGGGGTACAATGAGCAGTTCTTC	CASSESKRGYNEQFF
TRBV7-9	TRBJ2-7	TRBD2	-	TGTGCCAGCAGCCGGACTAGCGGAGGCGAGCAGTACTTC	CASSRTSGGEQYF
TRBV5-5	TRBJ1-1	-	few	TGTGCCAGCAGCTTGGTTGTCTCCCAGGGCACTGAAGCTTTCTTT	CASSLVVSQGTEAFF
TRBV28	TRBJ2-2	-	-	TGTGCCAGCAGTTTGCTTGTTGGGGGGACCACCGGGGAGCTGTTTTTT	CASSLLVGGTTGELFF
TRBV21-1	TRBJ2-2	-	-	TGTGCCAGCGGGACTAGCGGAAACACCGGGGAGCTGTTTTTT	CASGTSGNTGELFF
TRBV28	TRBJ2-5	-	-	TGTGCCAGCAGTTTATTACAGGAGACCCAGTACTTC	CASSLLQETQYF
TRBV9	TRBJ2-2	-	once	TGTGCCAGCAGCATTCAGAGGAGCGGGGAGCTGTTTTTT	CASSIQRSGELFF
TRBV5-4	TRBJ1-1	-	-	TGTGCCAGCAGCTTGGCCCGGGGGGGGAGGGCTGAAGCTTTCTTT	CASSLARGGRAEAFF
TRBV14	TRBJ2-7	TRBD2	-	TGTGCCAGCAGCCCCGGGGGGGGTACCAACGAGCAGTACTTC	CASSPGGGTNEQYF
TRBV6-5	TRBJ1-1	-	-	TGTGCCAGCAGTAGGGGCAGCGAGAACACTGAAGCTTTCTTT	CASSRGSENTEAFF
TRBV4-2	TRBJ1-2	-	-	TGTGCCAGCAGCCAATTCCTCGGGAGCGCTTATGGCTACACCTTC	CASSQFLGSAYGYTF